The text below deals with one TCR beta chain. Its antigen remains unidentified. This sample was taken from a study of T cell responses to AZD1222 COVID-19 vaccine. General study results and limits: Receipt of two AZD1222 doses was followed by a rise in Spike-specific TCR breadth and depth.

Produced via immunoSEQ multiplex PCR; TCRdb's table is partial and in-frame only. This table holds around 150,000 clones, over 65% found once. The CDR3 runs 14 residues. Germline V gene sequence: CDR1 SGHKS, CDR2 YYEKEE (reference sequence). The V gene end was trimmed by 0 bases and the J gene end by 4 bases; junction bases not matched to a gene: 1. The chain joins TRBV5-5 to TRBJ1-5; 7 nucleotides agree with TRBD1. The material sequenced was peripheral blood, taken on day 0 of AZD1222 vaccination. The sequence was collected from an adult in good health. In DNA, the CDR3 is TGTGCCAGCAGCTTGGGGACAGGAAATCAGCCCCAGCATTTT. Its protein is CASSLGTGNQPQHF.